This entry lists 25 T cell receptor beta chains sequenced from one sample in a study of T cells after yellow fever vaccination (dated by TCRdb to between 2018 and 2021). Reading the label with the study, this specimen's treatment or condition is: live attenuated yellow fever vaccine strain. Library creation used 5' RACE. Instrument on record: Illumina HiSeq 2500. The raw public reads went through TCRdb reprocessing: fastp at Q25, MiXCR clone calling, in-frame beta chains kept. Under each unique CDR3 protein, matching rows form one entry showing the most common genes and DNA. This sample holds 350,000 to 450,000 distinct CDR3 sequences; roughly 6.2% were observed only once. The biggest ten clones account for over 12% of the sample. The material sequenced was PBMCs, taken 5 days after the yellow fever booster vaccination. Receptors were obtained from a man aged 25-45 years who received the YFV17D yellow fever vaccine.

This clonotype showed up many times. This rearrangement joins TRBV20-1 to TRBJ1-1; TRBD1 is a possible D gene (5 bases). This CDR3 is built from 11 residues. CDR1 and CDR2 (germline): DFQATT, SNEGSKA (reference sequence). The V gene lost 4 bases and the J gene lost 6 bases, with 9 bases spanning the gap. CDR3: CSAIRVAEAFF. The CDR3 DNA follows: TGCAGTGCTATCAGGGTGGCTGAAGCTTTCTTT.

This clonotype was picked up a small number of times. Here the CDR3 reads CAWNPSTGTSGPYEQYF. CDR3 sequence (DNA): TGTGCCTGGAACCCGTCCACCGGGACTAGCGGTCCCTACGAGCAGTACTTC. The chain joins TRBV30 to TRBJ2-7; 11 nucleotides match TRBD2. Germline V CDR1 and CDR2: GTSNPN, SVGIG (reference sequence). Trimming removed 4 bases from V and 2 bases from J; junction bases left unmatched: 13. There are 17 residues in the CDR3. Based on the CDR3 plus reference TRBV30 and TRBJ2-7, the full variable domain is SQTIHQWPATLVQPVGSPLSLECTVEGTSNPNLYWYRQAAGRGLQLLFYSVGIGQISSEVPQNLSASRPQDRQFILSSKKLLLSDSGFYLCAWNPSTGTSGPYEQYFGPGTRLTVT.

V and J are TRBV12-3 or TRBV12-4 and TRBJ2-7; 14 nucleotides agree with TRBD2. This CDR3 comprises 16 residues. The V and J ends lost 7 bases and 4 bases, in that order; junction bases with no gene match: 9. The CDR3 DNA reads as TGTGCCAGCACCCCTGGGACTAGCGGGAGTGTTTACGAGCAGTACTTC. It is translated as CASTPGTSGSVYEQYF.

This clonotype was observed a few times. The chain employs TRBV29-1 and TRBJ2-5; D might be TRBD1 (6 bases). The germline gives CDR1 SQVTM, CDR2 ANQGSEA. The germline V and J ends were trimmed by 0 bases and 5 bases, with 13 bases remaining between them. The length of the CDR3 is 14 residues. CDR3 bases: TGCAGCGTTGAAGATCCACAGGGCGGCGAGACCCAGTACTTC. Protein sequence: CSVEDPQGGETQYF.

Written as DNA, the CDR3 is TGCAGTGCTAGAGATTCGACAGAGGGGAATGAAAAACTGTTTTTT. Protein: CSARDSTEGNEKLFF. The gene calls are TRBV20-1 and TRBJ1-4; D is perhaps TRBD1 (5 bases). CDR1 and CDR2 from the germline V gene are DFQATT and SNEGSKA (reference sequence). The CDR3 has 15 amino acids. With 0 bases removed from V and 5 bases from J, the gap between germline ends came to 13 bases.

A few counts support this clonotype. The rearrangement links TRBV5-1 to TRBJ1-6; a weak D match, TRBD1 (6 bases). Trimming cost V 0 bases and J 7 bases, with 11 bases left between them. CDR3 length: 15 residues. The V gene's germline CDR1 is SGHRS and CDR2 YFSETQ. DNA for the CDR3: TGCGCCAGCAGCTTGGAGGTCCAGGGGAATTCACCCCTCCACTTT. This gives the protein CASSLEVQGNSPLHF.

The chain carries TRBV6-5 and TRBJ1-3, with a possible D match to TRBD1 (6 bases). Germline-derived CDR1 and CDR2 are MNHEY and SVGAGI. The CDR3 runs 17 residues. V was pared by 0 bases and J by 0 bases, with 12 bases between. The CDR3 DNA sequence: TGTGCCAGCAGTTACTCAACCAGGGGCTTCTCTGGAAACACCATATATTTT. Amino acid sequence: CASSYSTRGFSGNTIYF.

This clonotype was observed at least ten times. The CDR3 nucleotides read TGCGCCAGCAGTGATCCTTCCGGGACCAGGGTGGGTGAGCAGTTCTTC. As protein: CASSDPSGTRVGEQFF. V usage is TRBV10-2 and J usage is TRBJ2-1; D may correspond to TRBD1 or TRBD2 (5 bases each). The ends were cut back, 3 bases at V and 9 bases at J, with 21 bases in the middle. Germline V lookup: CDR1 WSHSY, CDR2 SAAADI. This CDR3 has 16 residues.

This clonotype appeared many times. This chain uses TRBV7-2 with TRBJ2-1; D gene unclear. This CDR3 comprises 13 residues. V was trimmed by 5 bases and J by 4 bases, leaving 9 bases between them. CDR1 is SGHTA and CDR2 is FQGNSA in the germline V gene. CDR3 DNA: TGTGCCAGCAGCCGAATCGGTTACAATGAGCAGTTCTTC. Translated, it gives CASSRIGYNEQFF. The full variable domain, with the rest looked up from reference TRBV7-2 and TRBJ2-1, is GAGVSQSPSNKVTEKGKDVELRCDPISGHTALYWYRQSLGQGLEFLIYFQGNSAPDKSGLPSDRFSAERTGGSVSTLTIQRTQQEDSAVYLCASSRIGYNEQFFGPGTRLTVL.

In this sample, this clonotype turned up many times. The chain carries TRBV2 and TRBJ1-6; D not resolved. Trimming stripped 1 base from V and 9 bases from J, with 10 bases between. CDR3 length equals 14 residues. Germline V gene data show CDR1 as SNHLY and CDR2 as FYNNEI. The CDR3 nucleotides read TGTGCCAGCAGTGAAGACGGCCGGGGTTCACCCCTCCACTTT. It codes for CASSEDGRGSPLHF. Looking up the rest from reference TRBV2 and TRBJ1-6 gives the full variable domain: EPEVTQTPSHQVTQMGQEVILRCVPISNHLYFYWYRQILGQKVEFLVSFYNNEISEKSEIFDDQFSVERPDGSNFTLKIRSTKLEDSAMYFCASSEDGRGSPLHFGNGTRLTVT.

This clonotype was detected ten times or more. The chain employs TRBV11-2 and TRBJ2-1; TRBD2 aligns across 8 bases. Trimming at V came to 3 bases and at J to 0 bases, leaving 7 bases not matched to a gene. The CDR3 runs to 17 residues. Germline assignment: CDR1 SGHAT and CDR2 FQNNGV. This chain's CDR3 is CASSFLGLAGSYNEQFF. DNA of the CDR3: TGTGCCAGCAGCTTCCTCGGCCTAGCGGGCTCCTACAATGAGCAGTTCTTC.

The J gene is TRBJ2-2, the V gene TRBV12-3 or TRBV12-4, with D perhaps matching TRBD2 (6 bases). The CDR3 contains 15 residues. Trimming stripped 2 bases from V and 7 bases from J, with 14 bases between. The CDR3 is CASSLTGVGGGELFF. CDR3 in DNA: TGTGCCAGCAGTTTAACGGGAGTGGGTGGCGGGGAGCTGTTTTTT.

This clonotype appeared many times. V gene TRBV12-3 or TRBV12-4 combines with J gene TRBJ2-1; D tentatively fits TRBD1 or TRBD2 (6 bases each). This CDR3 has 12 amino acids. Trimming shortened V by 5 bases and J by 8 bases, and 10 bases separated the two germline ends. The CDR3 reads CASSPGGYEQFF. CDR3 in DNA: TGTGCCAGCAGTCCCGGGGGCTATGAGCAGTTCTTC.

This chain links TRBV5-4 with TRBJ2-2; 8 positions match TRBD2. Looked up from germline, CDR1 is SGHNT and CDR2 is YYREEE (reference sequence). CDR3 length: 15 residues. Losses at the gene ends were 6 bases for V and 3 bases for J; bases not matched to a gene: 7. CDR3 residues: CASTKAGLDTGELFF. Written as DNA, the CDR3 is TGTGCCAGCACCAAGGCGGGACTAGACACCGGGGAGCTGTTTTTT.

The sample holds many counts of this clonotype. V and J are TRBV12-3 or TRBV12-4 and TRBJ2-2; D not resolved. V was cut by 4 bases and J by 5 bases, with 2 bases left in between. This CDR3 is 11 amino acids long. Here the CDR3 DNA reads TGTGCCAGCAGTTGGACCGGGGAGCTGTTTTTT. It yields the protein CASSWTGELFF.

The CDR3 bases are TGTGCCAGCAGCTTATCCAGTTTCACCTACGAGCAGTACTTC. Translation gives CASSLSSFTYEQYF. V is TRBV11-2 and J is TRBJ2-7; no clear D. This CDR3 is 14 amino acids long. Germline CDR1 and CDR2: SGHAT and FQNNGV. With 2 bases removed from V and 2 bases from J, the gap between germline ends came to 10 bases.

This clonotype was observed a few times. The chain carries TRBV19 and TRBJ2-5; TRBD2 agrees at 7 bases. Trimming removed 9 bases from V and 2 bases from J; junction bases left unmatched: 6. In germline, CDR1 is LNHDA, CDR2 SQIVND (reference sequence). This CDR3 has 13 amino acids. Here the CDR3 reads CASRLAYQETQYF. The CDR3 DNA sequence: TGTGCCAGCCGACTAGCTTATCAAGAGACCCAGTACTTC.

This clonotype turned up a few times. The rearrangement links TRBV29-1 to TRBJ2-2, with a tentative D call TRBD1 (5 bases). The germline V gene has CDR1 SQVTM and CDR2 ANQGSEA. The CDR3 loop spans 19 amino acids. Trimming pared 0 bases from V and 7 bases from J, leaving 27 bases between. CDR3 amino acids: CSVEDGSFMGRPTGGELFF. In DNA, the CDR3 is TGCAGCGTTGAAGATGGAAGTTTCATGGGGCGACCCACAGGCGGGGAGCTGTTTTTT.

V is TRBV7-2 and J is TRBJ2-1, with D tentatively TRBD1 or TRBD2 (6 bases each). Per the germline V gene, CDR1 is SGHTA and CDR2 is FQGNSA. V lost 4 bases to trimming and J lost 8 bases, with 12 bases between them. This CDR3 is 13 amino acids long. The CDR3 DNA follows: TGTGCCAGCAGCTCCCCGAGGGGGGATGAGCAGTTCTTC. Encoded protein: CASSSPRGDEQFF.

This clonotype was recorded at least ten times. The genes are TRBV5-1 and TRBJ2-2; 11 bases are shared with TRBD2. Unmatched junction bases numbered 5, after V lost 4 bases and J lost 6 bases. This CDR3 contains 15 residues. Germline V gene data show CDR1 as SGHRS and CDR2 as YFSETQ. CDR3 in DNA: TGCGCCAGCAGCCGTGGACTAGCGGGTCCCGGGGAGCTGTTTTTT. Translation gives CASSRGLAGPGELFF.

This clonotype was observed a handful of times. The chain has TRBV20-1 and TRBJ2-1; D perhaps matches TRBD2 (6 bases). Germline CDR1 DFQATT, CDR2 SNEGSKA (reference sequence). The CDR3 covers 16 residues. V was trimmed by 0 bases and J by 2 bases, leaving 14 bases between them. CDR3 residues: CSARDDAGRTYNEQFF. CDR3 sequence (DNA): TGCAGTGCTAGAGATGATGCGGGACGAACCTACAATGAGCAGTTCTTC.

This chain uses TRBV24-1 with TRBJ2-3, with D perhaps matching TRBD2 (6 bases). V dropped 0 bases and J dropped 1 base, with 10 bases sitting between them. CDR1 and CDR2 from the germline V gene are KGHDR and SFDVKD. The CDR3 contains 16 residues. DNA for the CDR3: TGTGCCACCAGTGATTTGTCGCGGGACGGCACAGATACGCAGTATTTT. Its protein is CATSDLSRDGTDTQYF.

This clonotype has just a few counts. CDR3 bases: TGTGCCAGCAGGGGATTGGGTGAAGCTTTCTTT. Translating gives CASRGLGEAFF. This chain uses TRBV12-3 or TRBV12-4 with TRBJ1-1; D unresolved. Trimming took 6 bases from V and 7 from J, leaving 9 bases between them. CDR3 size: 11 residues.

V usage is TRBV2 and J usage is TRBJ1-5, with D possibly TRBD1 on 6 matching bases. The CDR3 is made up of 15 amino acids. Trimming cost V 5 bases and J 6 bases, with 17 bases left between them. The germline CDR1 and CDR2 sequences are SNHLY and FYNNEI. This chain's CDR3 is CASSQSTGVFQPQHF. The CDR3 DNA sequence: TGTGCCAGCAGTCAATCGACAGGCGTCTTTCAGCCCCAGCATTTT.

This chain's CDR3 is CASSQVIGLAGGPHEQFF. In DNA, the CDR3 is TGTGCCAGCAGCCAAGTCATAGGGCTAGCGGGAGGGCCGCATGAGCAGTTCTTC. The chain is built from TRBV3-1 and TRBJ2-1; TRBD2 aligns across 12 bases. Germline V gene sequence: CDR1 LGHDT, CDR2 YNNKEL (reference sequence). The CDR3 is 18 residues long. V lost 1 base to trimming and J lost 8 bases; unmatched junction nucleotides: 12.